Included here is one TCR beta chain sequence, with context. The data were obtained in a study of blood T cell repertoires in COVID-19. At the level of the study: Acute and convalescent COVID-19 samples came from the United States, Italy and Spain. PBMCs, B-cell-depleted T cells, or T cells provided the cDNA or gDNA that made up the material.

Study processing details: Using reference gene primer amplification, nucleated cell counts were estimated. Produced via immunoSEQ multiplex PCR; TCRdb's table is partial and in-frame only. V, J and clone size are taken as reported in that table, and D and trimming were inferred from the DNA itself. The sample yields approximately 300,000 clones, around 87% seen once. The CDR3 spans 17 residues. Trimming shortened V by 0 bases and J by 4 bases, and 16 bases separated the two germline ends. Germline V CDR1 and CDR2: SGDLS, YYNGEE. The chain has TRBV9 and TRBJ2-2; D is possibly TRBD1 (5 bases). The TCR comes from a man aged 45-65 years with active or convalescent COVID-19. The sequenced material came from peripheral blood. The CDR3 loop is CASSVGNRFTGTGELFF. As DNA, the CDR3 is TGTGCCAGCAGCGTAGGGAACAGGTTTACGGGCACCGGGGAGCTGTTTTTT. Combining the CDR3 with reference TRBV9 and TRBJ2-2 gives the whole variable domain DSGVTQTPKHLITATGQRVTLRCSPRSGDLSVYWYQQSLDQGLQFLIQYYNGEERAKGNILERFSAQQFPDLHSELNLSSLELGDSALYFCASSVGNRFTGTGELFFGEGSRLTVL.